This T cell receptor beta chain was observed in a study of T cell responses to AZD1222 COVID-19 vaccine. Study-wide context: Pooling was applied to second doses at about 4 or about 12 weeks.

J was trimmed by 8 bases and V by 1 base; bases with no gene match: 7. The germline gives CDR1 SGHTA, CDR2 FQGNSA. The CDR3 has 15 amino acids. Assay used: immunoSEQ multiplex PCR; TCRdb lists only in-frame clones, some missing. The data show about 110,000 clones, with over 75% seen just once and 4.6% held by the top ten. General study results and limits: Donors were chiefly white British, with a greater number of females, and clonal diversity was perhaps underestimated. Scientists sampled the repertoires only once the peak T cell response had passed.

To note about this clone: Its antigen is unknown.

This chain connects TRBV7-2 to TRBJ1-4; 7 positions agree with TRBD1. Sequenced material: peripheral blood, taken on day 0 of AZD1222 vaccination. The TCR originated in an adult in good health. CDR3 in amino acids: CASSLGTGVREKLFF. The CDR3 DNA is TGTGCCAGCAGCTTAGGTACAGGGGTAAGGGAAAAACTGTTTTTT.